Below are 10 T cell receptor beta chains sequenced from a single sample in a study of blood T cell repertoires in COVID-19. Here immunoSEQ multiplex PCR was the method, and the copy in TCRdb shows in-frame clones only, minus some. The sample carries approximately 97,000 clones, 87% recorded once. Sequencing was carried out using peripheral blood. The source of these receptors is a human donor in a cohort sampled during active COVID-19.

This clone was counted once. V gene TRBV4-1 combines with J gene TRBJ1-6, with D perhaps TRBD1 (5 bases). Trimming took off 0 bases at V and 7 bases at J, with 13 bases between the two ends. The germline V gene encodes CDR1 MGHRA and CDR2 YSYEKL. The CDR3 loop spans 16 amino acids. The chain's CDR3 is CASSQDGRGGNSPLHF. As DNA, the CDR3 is TGCGCCAGCAGCCAAGATGGCCGGGGGGGAAATTCACCCCTCCACTTT.

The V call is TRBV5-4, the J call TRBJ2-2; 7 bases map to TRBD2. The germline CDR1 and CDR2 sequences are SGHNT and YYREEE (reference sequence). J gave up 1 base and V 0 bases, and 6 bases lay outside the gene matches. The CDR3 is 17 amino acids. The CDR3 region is CASSLAWGGRNTGELFF. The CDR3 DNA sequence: TGTGCCAGCAGCTTGGCCTGGGGCGGGAGGAACACCGGGGAGCTGTTTTTT.

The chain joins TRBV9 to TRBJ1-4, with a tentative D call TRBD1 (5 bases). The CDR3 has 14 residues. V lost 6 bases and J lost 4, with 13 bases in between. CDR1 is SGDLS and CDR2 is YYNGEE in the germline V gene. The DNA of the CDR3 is TGTGCCAGCAACGTCGCCGGGGGTAATGAAAAACTGTTTTTT. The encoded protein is CASNVAGGNEKLFF.

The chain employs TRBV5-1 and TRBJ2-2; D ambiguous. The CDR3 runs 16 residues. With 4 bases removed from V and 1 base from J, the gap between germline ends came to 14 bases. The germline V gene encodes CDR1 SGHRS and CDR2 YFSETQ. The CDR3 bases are TGCGCCAGCAGCCTGGCTACCGCGGTGAACACCGGGGAGCTGTTTTTT. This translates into CASSLATAVNTGELFF.

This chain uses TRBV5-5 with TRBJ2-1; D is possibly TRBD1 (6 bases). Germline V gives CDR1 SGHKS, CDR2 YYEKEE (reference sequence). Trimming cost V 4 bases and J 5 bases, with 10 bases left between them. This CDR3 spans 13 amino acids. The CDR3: CASSGGPDNEQFF. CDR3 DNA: TGTGCCAGCAGCGGGGGCCCGGACAATGAGCAGTTCTTC.

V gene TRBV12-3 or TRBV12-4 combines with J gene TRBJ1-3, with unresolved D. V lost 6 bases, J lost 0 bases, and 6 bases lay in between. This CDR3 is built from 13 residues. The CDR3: CASRASSGNTIYF. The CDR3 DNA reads TGTGCCAGCAGGGCCAGCTCTGGAAACACCATATATTTT.

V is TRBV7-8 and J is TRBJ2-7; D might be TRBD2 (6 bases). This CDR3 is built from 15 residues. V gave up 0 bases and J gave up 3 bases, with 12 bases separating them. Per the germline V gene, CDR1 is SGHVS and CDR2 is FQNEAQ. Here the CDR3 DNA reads TGTGCCAGCAGCTTAGCGGGTAGCGGCCTCTACGAGCAGTACTTC. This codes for CASSLAGSGLYEQYF.

As DNA, the CDR3 is TGTGCCAGCAGCTTCGATCAGAGCACAGATACGCAGTATTTT. As protein: CASSFDQSTDTQYF. This chain links TRBV5-4 with TRBJ2-3, with D unresolved. Looked up from germline, CDR1 is SGHNT and CDR2 is YYREEE (reference sequence). The CDR3 contains 14 residues. The V and J ends lost 2 bases and 0 bases respectively, with 7 bases between them.

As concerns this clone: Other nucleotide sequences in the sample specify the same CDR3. In DNA form, the CDR3 reads TGTGCCAGCAGCTCCGGCTCTGGAAACACCATATATTTT. Protein sequence: CASSSGSGNTIYF. The gene calls are TRBV11-3 and TRBJ1-3, with D unclear. Germline V gene sequence: CDR1 SGHNT, CDR2 YENEEA. The CDR3 runs to 13 residues. The germline V and J ends were trimmed by 4 bases and 0 bases, with 4 bases remaining between them.

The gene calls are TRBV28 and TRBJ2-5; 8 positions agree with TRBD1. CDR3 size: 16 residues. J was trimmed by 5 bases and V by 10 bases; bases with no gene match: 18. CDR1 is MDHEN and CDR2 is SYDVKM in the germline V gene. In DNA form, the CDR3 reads TGTGCCAACTCTAAGTTACGGACAGGGCCCGTGGAGACCCAGTACTTC. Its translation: CANSKLRTGPVETQYF.